This TCR beta chain emerged from a study of CD8+ T cells in alopecia areata. About the research overall: Tofacitinib continued for 6 to 18 months and was then withheld for 6 months. Treated patients were scored for severity by percent of scalp affected. Findings and limits, study-wide: Tofacitinib significantly decreased scalp clonality and expanded CD8+ clones among top 100.

Per germline, CDR1 SQVTM and CDR2 ANQGSEA. This CDR3 is built from 13 residues. Between the trimmed V and J ends, which lost 4 bases and 7 bases, there was a span of 14 bases. As to this clone: Its antigen is currently unknown.

Sequencing used cDNA as its template, made by extracting RNA and reverse transcribing it. Generated by immunoSEQ multiplex PCR, the TCRdb table keeps only in-frame clones and is missing some. Of about 210,000 clones in the sample, about two fifths were seen once. The treatment was: oral pan-JAK inhibitor, 5-10 mg twice daily. As part of sample collection, lesional scalp punch biopsies and peripheral blood were taken from alopecia areata patients. This clonotype was obtained from a human donor with alopecia areata. The sample here was CD4+ T cells sorted from blood, taken at approximately week 30, from a patient treated with tofacitinib. The chain employs TRBV29-1 and TRBJ2-4; possible D gene TRBD1, 6 bases. The CDR3 nucleotides read TGCAGCGTTGGGACAGTCCAAAGGAACATTCAGTACTTC. Protein product: CSVGTVQRNIQYF.